This T cell receptor beta chain was sequenced during a study of PD-L1 blockade in urothelial cancer. Time point defined: pretreatment peripheral blood. CDR3 size: 13 residues. The V gene's germline CDR1 is SGHDN and CDR2 FVKESK. V was clipped by 3 bases and J by 7 bases, with 12 bases between them. The assay was immunoSEQ multiplex PCR, and TCRdb's table has in-frame clones only and misses some. The top ten hold about 1% of the sample, which has roughly 90,000 clones, roughly 90% seen once. Sequencing used PBMCs, obtained around atezolizumab (anti-PD-L1) treatment. The genes are TRBV14 and TRBJ1-1; D gene ambiguous. This TCR was sampled from a woman aged 80 or older with urothelial cancer. In DNA form, the CDR3 reads TGTGCCAGCAGCCAGGGTTGGACTGATGAAGCTTTCTTT. Encoded protein: CASSQGWTDEAFF.